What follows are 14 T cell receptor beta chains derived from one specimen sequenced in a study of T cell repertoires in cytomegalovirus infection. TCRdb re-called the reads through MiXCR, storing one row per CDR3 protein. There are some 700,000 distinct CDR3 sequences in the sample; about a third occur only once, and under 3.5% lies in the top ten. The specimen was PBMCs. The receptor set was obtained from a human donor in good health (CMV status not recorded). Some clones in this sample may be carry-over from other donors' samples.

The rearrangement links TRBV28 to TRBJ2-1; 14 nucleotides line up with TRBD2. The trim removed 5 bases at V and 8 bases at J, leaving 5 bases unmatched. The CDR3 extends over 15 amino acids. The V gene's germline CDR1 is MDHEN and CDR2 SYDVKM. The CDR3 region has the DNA TGTGCCAGCAGTCCAGGGACTAGCGGGAGCCATGAGCAGTTCTTC. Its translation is CASSPGTSGSHEQFF.

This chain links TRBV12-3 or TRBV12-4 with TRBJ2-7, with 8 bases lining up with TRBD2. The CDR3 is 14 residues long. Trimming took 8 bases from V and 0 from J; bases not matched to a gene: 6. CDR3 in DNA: TGTGCCAGCGGGGGGCGGGGGGCCTCCTACGAGCAGTACTTC. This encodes CASGGRGASYEQYF.

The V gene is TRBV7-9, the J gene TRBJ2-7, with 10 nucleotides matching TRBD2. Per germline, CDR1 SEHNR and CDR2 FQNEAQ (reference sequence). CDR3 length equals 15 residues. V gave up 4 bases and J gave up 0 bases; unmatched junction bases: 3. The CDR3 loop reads CASSSVAGGSYEQYF. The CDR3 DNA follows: TGTGCCAGCAGCTCCGTAGCGGGGGGCTCCTACGAGCAGTACTTC.

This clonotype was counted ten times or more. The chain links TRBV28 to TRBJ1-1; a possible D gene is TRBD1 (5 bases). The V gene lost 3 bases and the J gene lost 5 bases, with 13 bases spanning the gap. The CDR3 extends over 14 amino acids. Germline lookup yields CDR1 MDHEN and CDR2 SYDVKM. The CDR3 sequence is CASSFIQGATEAFF. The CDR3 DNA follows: TGTGCCAGCAGTTTTATTCAGGGAGCGACTGAAGCTTTCTTT. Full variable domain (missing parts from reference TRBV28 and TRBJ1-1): DVKVTQSSRYLVKRTGEKVFLECVQDMDHENMFWYRQDPGLGLRLIYFSYDVKMKEKGDIPEGYSVSREKKERFSLILESASTNQTSMYLCASSFIQGATEAFFGQGTRLTVV.

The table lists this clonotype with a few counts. Written as DNA, the CDR3 is TGTGCCAGTACGTCCGGGACCGCCGGAGATACGCAGTATTTT. It translates to CASTSGTAGDTQYF. V gene TRBV19 combines with J gene TRBJ2-3, with D possibly being TRBD1 or TRBD2 (5 bases each). CDR1 LNHDA and CDR2 SQIVND come from the germline V gene (reference sequence). Trimming removed 7 bases from V and 5 bases from J, with 16 bases in between. The CDR3 is made up of 14 amino acids. Variable domain in full (rest from reference TRBV19 and TRBJ2-3): DGGITQSPKYLFRKEGQNVTLSCEQNLNHDAMYWYRQDPGQGLRLIYYSQIVNDFQKGDIAEGYSVSREKKESFPLTVTSAQKNPTAFYLCASTSGTAGDTQYFGPGTRLTVL.

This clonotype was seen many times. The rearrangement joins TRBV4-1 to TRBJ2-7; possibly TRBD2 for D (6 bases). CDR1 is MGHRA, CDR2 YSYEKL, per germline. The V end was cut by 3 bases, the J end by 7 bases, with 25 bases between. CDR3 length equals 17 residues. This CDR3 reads CASSHQHGTGDMEEQYF. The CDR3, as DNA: TGCGCCAGCAGCCATCAACACGGGACGGGGGATATGGAAGAGCAGTACTTC.

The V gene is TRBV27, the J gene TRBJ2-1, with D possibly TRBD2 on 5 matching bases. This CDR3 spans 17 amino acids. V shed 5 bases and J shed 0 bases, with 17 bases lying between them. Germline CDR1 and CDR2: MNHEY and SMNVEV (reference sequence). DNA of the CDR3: TGTGCCAGCAGTCGTATTAGCCAGCGGCGCTCCTACAATGAGCAGTTCTTC. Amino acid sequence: CASSRISQRRSYNEQFF.

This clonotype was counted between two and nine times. In nucleotides, the CDR3 is TGTGCCAGCAGGGCAGGGGCACAAGAGACCCAGTACTTC. As protein: CASRAGAQETQYF. V usage is TRBV6-1 and J usage is TRBJ2-5; a possible D gene is TRBD1 (6 bases). Trimming pared 6 bases from V and 2 bases from J, leaving 10 bases between. CDR1 MNHNS and CDR2 SASEGT come from the germline V gene. This CDR3 has 13 amino acids.

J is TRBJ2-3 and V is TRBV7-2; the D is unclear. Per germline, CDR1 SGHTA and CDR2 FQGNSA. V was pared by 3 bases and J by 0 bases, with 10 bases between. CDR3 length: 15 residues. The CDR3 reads CASSFKGSSTDTQYF. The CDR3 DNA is TGTGCCAGCAGCTTTAAAGGATCTAGCACAGATACGCAGTATTTT.

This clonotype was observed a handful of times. The CDR3 here is CASSQDGRAGANVLTF. The CDR3 nucleotides are TGTGCCAGCAGCCAGGACGGACGGGCGGGGGCCAACGTCCTGACTTTC. The chain links TRBV7-9 to TRBJ2-6, with D hard to call. V gave up 5 bases and J gave up 4 bases, with 15 bases separating them. Germline V gene sequence: CDR1 SEHNR, CDR2 FQNEAQ (reference sequence). The CDR3 length is 16 residues.

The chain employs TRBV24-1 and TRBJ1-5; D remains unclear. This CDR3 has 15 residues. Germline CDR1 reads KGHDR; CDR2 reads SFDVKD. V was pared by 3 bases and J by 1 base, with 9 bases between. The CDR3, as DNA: TGTGCCACCAGTGATGCGGGAACAAGCAATCAGCCCCAGCATTTT. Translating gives CATSDAGTSNQPQHF.

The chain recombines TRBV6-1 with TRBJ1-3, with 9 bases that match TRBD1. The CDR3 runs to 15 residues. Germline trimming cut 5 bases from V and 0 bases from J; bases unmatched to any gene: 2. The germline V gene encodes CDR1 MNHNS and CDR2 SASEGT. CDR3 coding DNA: TGTGCCAGCAGTTGGACAGGGGCCTCTGGAAACACCATATATTTT. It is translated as CASSWTGASGNTIYF.

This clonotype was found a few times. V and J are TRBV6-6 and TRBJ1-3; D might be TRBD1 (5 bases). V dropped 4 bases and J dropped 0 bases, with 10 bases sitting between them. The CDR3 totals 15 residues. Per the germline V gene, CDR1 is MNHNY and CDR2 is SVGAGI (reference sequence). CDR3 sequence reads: CASSSNRSSGNTIYF. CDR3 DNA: TGTGCCAGCAGTTCCAACAGGAGCTCTGGAAACACCATATATTTT.

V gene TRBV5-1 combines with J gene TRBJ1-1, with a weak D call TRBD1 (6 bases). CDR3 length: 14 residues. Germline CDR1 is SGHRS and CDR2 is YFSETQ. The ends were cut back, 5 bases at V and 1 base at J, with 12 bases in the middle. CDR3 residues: CASRTGSPNTEAFF. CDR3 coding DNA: TGCGCCAGCAGAACAGGGTCTCCGAACACTGAAGCTTTCTTT.